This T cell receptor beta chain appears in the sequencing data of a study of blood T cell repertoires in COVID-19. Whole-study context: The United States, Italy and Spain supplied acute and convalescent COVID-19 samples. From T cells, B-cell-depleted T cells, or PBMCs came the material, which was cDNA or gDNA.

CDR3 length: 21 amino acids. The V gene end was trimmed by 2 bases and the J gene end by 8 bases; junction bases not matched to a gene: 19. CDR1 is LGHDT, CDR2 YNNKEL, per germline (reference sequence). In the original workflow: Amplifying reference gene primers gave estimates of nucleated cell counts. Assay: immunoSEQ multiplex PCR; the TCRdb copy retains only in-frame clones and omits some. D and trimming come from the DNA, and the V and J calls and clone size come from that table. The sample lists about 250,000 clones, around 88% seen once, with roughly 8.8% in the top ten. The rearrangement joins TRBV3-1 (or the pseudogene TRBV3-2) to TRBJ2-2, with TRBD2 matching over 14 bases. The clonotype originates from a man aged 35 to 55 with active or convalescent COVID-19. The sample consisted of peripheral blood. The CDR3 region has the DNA TGTGCCAGCAGCCAACCCCCTGGTTGGACTAGCGGGAGGACCTCCCGGGGGGAGCTGTTTTTT. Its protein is CASSQPPGWTSGRTSRGELFF.